This TCR beta chain was observed in a study of cytomegalovirus exposure and HLA in healthy donors (dated by TCRdb to 2016 to 2017). A note on the overall study: In an earlier analysis of some 550 of the donors, 250 to 350 Gb of sequence data and approximately 120 million unique TCR beta sequences from 180 million or so T cells were reported. Rather than drawing on any new phenotypic data, the later analysis identified candidate immune exposures from TCR beta sequences and the way those sequences occurred across donors. The study profiled the T cell repertoires of under 850 subjects by immunosequencing and related them to cytomegalovirus serostatus. In a later genetic analysis, genome-wide SNP genotypes for about three fifths of the roughly 670 donors were used, and that subset was treated as a discovery cohort. To predict cytomegalovirus infection status, the study brought together high-throughput TCR immunosequencing, statistical association of individual TCRs with disease status, and machine learning. The aim of the study was to test whether cataloging public T cell receptors could identify signatures of past pathogen exposure. Along with the approximately 600-subject first cohort, a separate validation cohort of around 110 different subjects was used. Donor age, sex, ethnicity and CMV serostatus were compiled alongside the repertoire data. Among the roughly 400 genotyped donors, about 83% belonged to the genetic ancestry cluster associated with self-reported Caucasian donors. Typing coverage varied by locus: roughly 629-640 donors for A, B, C, DRB1 and DQB1; roughly 560 for DQA1; approximately 610 for DPA1; more than 450 for DPB1. Every repertoire in the discovery cohort had been generated on one and the same sequencing platform. Across approximately 400 genotyped donors of the cohort, an average of approximately 240,000 unique TCR beta nucleotide sequences per donor were sequenced, and about a sixth of those sequences were non-productive. An earlier analysis of some 500 of the donors applied high-throughput TCR beta sequencing to assess whether each TCR beta V gene segment acted as functional or pseudogenic. HLA typing included class I and class II loci at four-digit resolution. Roughly 5 DR-DQ haplotypes were handled as single units for association and clustering, since linkage in the cohort was strong. In a later analysis, previously published TCR beta repertoires from some 640 donors were re-analyzed and high-resolution HLA genotyping was added so that TCR occurrence patterns could be studied. An early release that covered about 640 HLA-typed donors contained approximately 300 gigabases of sequencing data and 70 million to 100 million unique TCR sequences.

The CDR3 measures 14 amino acids from cysteine to phenylalanine. Kept here is only the CDR3 DNA, which spans 42 bases and is read in frame from base 1. CDR1 and CDR2 are drawn from the germline V gene: SQVTM, ANQGSEA. The V end loses 3 bases and the J end loses 0 bases, and a stretch of 11 bases separates them. The library was made by the immunoSEQ multiplex PCR assay. For the multiplex PCR, a mixture combining 60 forward primers for TCR Vbeta segments and 13 reverse primers for TCR Jbeta segments was used. The CDR3 region of rearranged TCR beta genes was amplified from genomic DNA with a multiplex PCR assay. The amplified TCR beta libraries were sequenced on the Illumina HiSeq System as 87-base-pair reads. As for the authors' bioinformatics: A later analysis tallied around 82 million unique TCR beta chains across the 650 to 750 repertoires, and around 12 million of those chains were shared by two or more donors. To remove PCR and sequencing errors, raw reads were error-corrected and collapsed into unique sequences using a nearest-neighbor algorithm that merged closely related sequences. CDR3 sequences were aligned to IMGT reference sequences to assign V, D and J gene segments. For a sequence to be retained, a match of at least six nucleotides was required to both a V gene segment and a J gene segment. A rearrangement counted as productive if the CDR3 had no stop codons and remained in frame with V and J, and every other rearrangement counted as non-productive. Following IMGT convention, CDR3 was defined as the stretch from the second conserved V-encoded cysteine up to the conserved J-encoded phenylalanine. The earlier analysis of 500 to 650 of the donors excluded any sequence lacking an unambiguous match to a single V gene segment. An earlier analysis of 500 to 600 of the donors classified V segments as functional when productive rearrangements were above 56.7% and as segregating when the standard deviation between donors was above 5%. A statistical classification framework was built for diagnosing cytomegalovirus status from the catalog of TCR beta chain sequences. In a later analysis, TCR nucleotide sequences were compared against IMGT/GENE-DB human TR gene sequences so that V and J genes could be assigned. A later analysis assigned CDR3 sequences and most-parsimonious VDJ recombination scenarios with the TCRdist pipeline. A later analysis defined each TCR beta chain by its CDR3 amino acid sequence plus V-gene family, and excluded reads lacking a unique V-gene family. As a way to deal with suspected cross-contamination and a sequencing artifact, a later analysis dropped nearly 600 nucleotide sequences that were highly shared and had low generation probability. A later analysis calculated a clonal expansion index for each public chain from normalized within-repertoire ranks of inferred template counts. A later analysis computed generation probabilities with a VDJ recombination model fitted to out-of-frame rearrangements, and checked the results against IGoR. In a later analysis, TCR-TCR, TCR-HLA and TCR-CMV co-occurrence was scored with hypergeometric tests, and a repertoire-size bias correction was applied to TCR pairs. In a later analysis, false discovery rates were estimated by permuting HLA or CMV assignments 20 times. In a later analysis, co-occurring TCRs were grouped using DBSCAN, and TCRdist sequence similarity was added for clustering within HLA-allele-positive subsets. Repertoires with fewer than 30,000 or more than 120,000 public chains were left out of co-occurrence clustering, as were five repertoires with anomalous nucleotide sharing. In its TCRdb copy, this immuneACCESS table keeps in-frame sequences only and misses some clones. Where compared with another copy, unresolved V genes explain less than half of these, and the others have no known cause. That table supplies the V and J calls and clone size; D and trimming were determined from the DNA. This sample has about 140,000 clones in its table, and around 85% of those were observed once. Jointly, the top ten make up 1.2% of the sample.

The cohort was made up of approximately 670 healthy bone marrow donors. All cohort members were sampled while nominally healthy, although unrecorded immune exposures were likely present. The donor was CMV seronegative and belonged to the group of 320 or so seronegative cohort members. A peripheral blood sample was provided by each donor, and peripheral blood mononuclear cells were used for TCR beta sequencing. Genomic DNA extraction from the blood cell samples was performed with the Qiagen DNeasy Blood Extraction Kit. The research as a whole found: Because HLA typing was missing for some donors at each locus, association tests included only the typed subset. A later analysis found that TCR association rates varied across HLA loci, with DRB1 alleles showing the most associated TCRs and HLA-C alleles the fewest. The classifier was reported to diagnose cytomegalovirus status with high specificity and sensitivity in both the original and validation cohorts. Linkage disequilibrium might explain the correlated functional status among segregating V segments, but an unknown experimental factor could not be ruled out. Only TCR beta chains were sequenced in this cohort, and the absence of alpha or paired-chain data limited detectable features. A further reported finding was that TCR beta sequences accurately predicted the HLA-A and HLA-B alleles for most subjects in the first cohort. Some 15 rarely observed V segments, including chromosome 9 orphons, were excluded from the earlier analysis of several hundred of the donors because counts were too low. In vitro tests confirmed that a few of the cytomegalovirus-associated TCR beta chains recognize cytomegalovirus antigens. A later analysis associated about 17,000 TCR beta sequences with specific HLA alleles at a false discovery rate of 0.05. According to a later analysis, most CMV-associated TCR beta chains appeared to be HLA-restricted, and the HLA associations seemed to be driven largely by CMV exposure. According to the authors, the approach could potentially be generalized to other disease states and immunological phenotypes. A later genetic analysis reported fewer N-insertions in productive TCRs among donors in an Asian-associated ancestry cluster than the roughly 670-donor mean. Several of the top co-occurrence clusters appeared to be linked to parvovirus B19, influenza, CMV and Epstein-Barr virus, according to a later analysis. A later analysis found that HLA-associated TCR beta chains were more clonally expanded and had lower generation probabilities than equally common non-associated chains. A cluster of highly shared sequence variants was judged likely to be a technical artifact of the sequencing pipeline. In an earlier analysis of approximately 600 of the donors, most TCR beta V segments were observed in productive rearrangements about 90% or about 30% of the time, broadly matching IMGT annotations. Some IMGT-functional V segments, including TRBV6-2 and TRBV6-3, could not be told apart with the 87-base-pair reads, so those segments were excluded. Most TCR sequences were observed very rarely across donors, whereas some public TCRs were present in many individuals. The study listed 150 to 200 TCR beta chains as associated with cytomegalovirus. CMV serostatus was the only immune exposure information available for the cohort. V-gene and J-gene trimming of TCR beta chains was associated with a missense DCLRE1C variant in a later genetic analysis, and the association was replicated in an independent cohort. Presence/absence analyses assumed roughly uniform sequencing depth across donors, an assumption that may not hold. Strong co-occurrence of HLA alleles, especially DR and DQ, made assigning TCR associations to individual alleles difficult.

This clone was seen a few times. Its antigen has not been determined. No much larger clone is present one base from it, and per-base qualities are unavailable. The receptor chain draws on TRBV29-1 and TRBJ1-2; TRBD1 is perhaps the D gene, given 6 matching bases. The sample consisted of PBMCs. The sequence derives from a female donor in good health and CMV-seronegative. The nucleotide sequence reads TGCAGCGTTGACGGACAGCAATCTAACTATGGCTACACCTTC. Its protein reads: CSVDGQQSNYGYTF.